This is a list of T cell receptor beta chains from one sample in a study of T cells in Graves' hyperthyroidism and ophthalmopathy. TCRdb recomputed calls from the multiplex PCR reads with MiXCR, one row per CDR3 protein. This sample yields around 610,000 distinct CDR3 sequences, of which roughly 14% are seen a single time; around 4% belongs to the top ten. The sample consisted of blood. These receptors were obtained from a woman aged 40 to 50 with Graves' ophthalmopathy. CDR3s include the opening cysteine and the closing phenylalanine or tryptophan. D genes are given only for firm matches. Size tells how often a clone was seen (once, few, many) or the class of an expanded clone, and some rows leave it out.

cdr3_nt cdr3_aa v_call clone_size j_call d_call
TGCAGCGTTGTGAAGATAAATGGCTACACCTTC CSVVKINGYTF TRBV29-1 many TRBJ1-2 NA
TGTGCCAGCGGTTCTAGCGGGATCACAGATACGCAGTATTTT CASGSSGITDTQYF TRBV6-5 many TRBJ2-3 TRBD2
TGTGCCAGCAGCCTATCGACTAGCGGGAGGATCTACGAGCAGTACTTC CASSLSTSGRIYEQYF TRBV7-9 many TRBJ2-7 TRBD2
TGTGCCTGGACCTCAAGACAGGACGGAGTCGCTGAAGCTTTCTTT CAWTSRQDGVAEAFF TRBV30 many TRBJ1-1 NA
TGTGCCAGCACCGTAGGGCCCAGGGCGGGCACCGGGGAGCTGTTTTTT CASTVGPRAGTGELFF TRBV7-2 NA TRBJ2-2 NA
TGTGCCAGCACCGAGGGGGGCTACGAGCAGTACTTC CASTEGGYEQYF TRBV28 many TRBJ2-7 NA
TGTGCCAGCAGTTTCGGCCCTCTTCTCGGGAGAGGGGGTACTGAAGCTTTCTTT CASSFGPLLGRGGTEAFF TRBV6-2/TRBV6-3 NA TRBJ1-1 NA
TGTGCCAGCCTGGGGTTAAAATCCGGTCTGCGCGAGCAGTACTTC CASLGLKSGLREQYF TRBV5-8 NA TRBJ2-7 NA
TGTGCCAGCAGTTACGGGGCAGGGGACACTGAAGCTTTCTTT CASSYGAGDTEAFF TRBV6-5 many TRBJ1-1 NA
TGTGCCAGCAGTAACCCGCGTGGGGGGCAGAACACTGAAGCTTTCTTT CASSNPRGGQNTEAFF TRBV6-5 NA TRBJ1-1 NA
TGTGCCAGCAGGCCTAAAATCACCTACGAGCAGTACTTC CASRPKITYEQYF TRBV6-2/TRBV6-3 many TRBJ2-7 NA
TGTGCCAGCAGTTTAGGGGCAGGGAGGTTGGAGACCCAGTACTTC CASSLGAGRLETQYF TRBV12-3/TRBV12-4 many TRBJ2-5 NA
TGTGCCAGCAGTTGGGGCGGCAACAACGAGCAGTACTTC CASSWGGNNEQYF TRBV12-3/TRBV12-4 many TRBJ2-7 NA
TGTGCCAGCAGAGGACTAGCGGGGACCGCCTACGAGCAGTACTTC CASRGLAGTAYEQYF TRBV6-2/TRBV6-3 once TRBJ2-7 TRBD2
TGTGCCAGCAGGGCCACTTCAGAAGTTTATGGCTACACCTTC CASRATSEVYGYTF TRBV12-3/TRBV12-4 few TRBJ1-2 NA
TGTGCCAGCAGCCAGGGACAGGGGGTCCACGAGCAGTACTTC CASSQGQGVHEQYF TRBV7-9 many TRBJ2-7 TRBD1
TGTGCCAGCAGCGAGGGACTAGCGGGAGGGCCTGGAGAGACCCAGTACTTC CASSEGLAGGPGETQYF TRBV3-1 NA TRBJ2-5 TRBD2
TGTGCCAGCAGTTTGGGCCGGGACAGGGGAATCCACGAGCAGTACTTC CASSLGRDRGIHEQYF TRBV12-3/TRBV12-4 NA TRBJ2-7 TRBD1
TGTGCCTGGACTCCTAGCGGGATAGAGACCCAGTACTTC CAWTPSGIETQYF TRBV30 NA TRBJ2-5 TRBD2
TGTGCCAGCAGTTTTGTGGGACAGGGCTCCTACGAGCAGTACTTC CASSFVGQGSYEQYF TRBV28 many TRBJ2-7 TRBD1
TGTGCCAGCAGTTTGGTCAGGGCCGCGGTCGCCTACGAGCAGTACTTC CASSLVRAAVAYEQYF TRBV28 many TRBJ2-7 NA
TGCAGTGCTAGACCTATCGGGACAGGGACGGAGCAGTACTTC CSARPIGTGTEQYF TRBV20-1 many TRBJ2-7 TRBD1
TGTGCCAGCAGTAGCGGGTCGGACTCCTACGAGCAGTACTTC CASSSGSDSYEQYF TRBV6-2/TRBV6-3 many TRBJ2-7 NA
TGTGCCAGCGGCCCGGCCCCCTACGAGCAGTACTTC CASGPAPYEQYF TRBV6-5 many TRBJ2-7 NA
TGTGCCAGCAGGGGGGGGAATTTTGAGACCCAGTACTTC CASRGGNFETQYF TRBV12-3/TRBV12-4 many TRBJ2-5 TRBD2
TGTGCCAGTTCTGGGCTGGAGACCCAGTACTTC CASSGLETQYF TRBV6-5 many TRBJ2-5 NA